The entry below gives a single T cell receptor (beta chain) sequence along with its context. Its antigen is currently not known. These data are taken from a study of cytomegalovirus exposure and HLA in healthy donors (dated by TCRdb to 2016 to 2017). Context from the whole study: An earlier analysis of 587 of the donors reported under 300 Gb of sequence data and 117 million unique TCR beta sequences obtained from 180 million or so T cells. To predict cytomegalovirus infection status, the study brought together high-throughput TCR immunosequencing, statistical association of individual TCRs with disease status, and machine learning. A later genetic analysis used genome-wide SNP genotypes for about 65% of the roughly 700 donors, treating that subset as a discovery cohort. Of the 398 genotyped donors, about 80% fell in the genetic ancestry cluster associated with self-reported Caucasian donors. A later analysis re-analyzed previously published TCR beta repertoires from roughly 600 donors and added high-resolution HLA genotyping to study TCR occurrence patterns. An earlier analysis of fewer than 750 of the donors used high-throughput TCR beta sequencing to judge whether each TCR beta V gene segment behaved as functional or pseudogenic. About 280 gigabases of sequencing data and around 90 million unique TCR sequences made up an early release that covered approximately 650 HLA-typed donors. All discovery cohort repertoires had been generated on a single sequencing platform. The later analysis used no new phenotypic data to find candidate immune exposures, relying instead on TCR beta sequences and their occurrence across donors. Class I and class II HLA loci were covered by the typing at four-digit resolution. In addition to the first cohort of 666 subjects, a separate validation cohort of 130 or so different subjects was used. Typing coverage differed by locus: A, B, C, DRB1 and DQB1 were typed in roughly 620-630 donors, DQA1 in 500 to 550, DPA1 in 600 to 610, and DPB1 in 450 to 490. Across about 370 genotyped donors of the cohort, an average of 235,054 unique TCR beta nucleotide sequences per donor were sequenced, and approximately 17% of those sequences were non-productive. The study profiled the T cell repertoires of 666 subjects by immunosequencing and related them to cytomegalovirus serostatus. Donor age, sex, ethnicity and CMV serostatus were compiled alongside the repertoire data. About five DR-DQ haplotypes were treated as single units for association and clustering because of strong linkage in the cohort. The study aimed to test whether cataloging public T cell receptors could reveal signatures of past pathogen exposure.

What the work shows at the level of the full study, not this receptor alone: HLA typing was unavailable for some donors at each locus, so association tests used only the typed subset. Cytomegalovirus status was reported to be diagnosed by the classifier with high specificity and sensitivity in both the original and validation cohorts. When HLA alleles, especially DR and DQ, strongly co-occurred, attributing TCR associations to individual alleles was difficult. The study listed 150 to 200 TCR beta chains as associated with cytomegalovirus. In a later analysis, HLA-associated TCR beta chains showed more clonal expansion and lower generation probabilities than non-associated chains that were equally common. The earlier analysis of about 600 of the donors excluded roughly 17 rarely observed V segments, including chromosome 9 orphons, because counts were too low. Most TCR sequences were observed very rarely across donors, whereas some public TCRs were present in many individuals. Most CMV-associated TCR beta chains appeared to be HLA-restricted in a later analysis, and the HLA associations seemed to be driven largely by CMV exposure. In a later analysis, TCR association rates were found to vary across HLA loci, with the most associated TCRs seen for DRB1 alleles and the fewest for HLA-C alleles. A few of the identified cytomegalovirus-associated TCR beta chains were confirmed in vitro to be specific for cytomegalovirus antigens. The cohort was sequenced for TCR beta chains only, and without alpha or paired-chain data the features that could be detected were limited. A later genetic analysis reported fewer N-insertions in productive TCRs among donors in an Asian-associated ancestry cluster than the approximately 670-donor mean. CMV serostatus was the only immune exposure information available for the cohort. A cluster of highly shared sequence variants was judged likely to represent a technical artifact of the sequencing pipeline. V-gene and J-gene trimming of TCR beta chains was associated with a missense DCLRE1C variant in a later genetic analysis, and the association was replicated in an independent cohort. Correlated functional status among segregating V segments might reflect linkage disequilibrium, but an unknown experimental factor could not be ruled out. Some IMGT-functional V segments, including TRBV6-2 and TRBV6-3, could not be told apart with the 87-base-pair reads, so those segments were excluded. A further reported finding was that TCR beta sequences accurately predicted the HLA-A and HLA-B alleles for most subjects in the first cohort. The authors suggested that the approach could potentially be generalized to other disease states and immunological phenotypes. According to a later analysis, parvovirus B19, influenza, CMV and Epstein-Barr virus appeared linked to several top co-occurrence clusters. A later analysis associated about 18,000 TCR beta sequences with specific HLA alleles at a false discovery rate of 0.05. Presence/absence analyses assumed roughly uniform sequencing depth across donors, an assumption that may not hold. Broadly in line with IMGT annotations, most TCR beta V segments showed up in productive rearrangements about 90% or about 30% of the time in an earlier analysis of about 500 of the donors.

The library relied on the immunoSEQ multiplex PCR assay. The multiplex PCR relied on a mix of 60 forward primers for TCR Vbeta segments and 13 reverse primers for TCR Jbeta segments. The CDR3 region of rearranged TCR beta genes was amplified from genomic DNA by a multiplex PCR assay. On the Illumina HiSeq System, the amplified TCR beta libraries were sequenced as 87-base-pair reads. Per the source publication's procedure: A later analysis tallied roughly 76 million unique TCR beta chains across the 650 to 750 repertoires, and approximately 12 million of those chains were shared by two or more donors. Raw reads were error-corrected and collapsed into unique sequences by a nearest-neighbor algorithm in which closely related sequences were merged to remove PCR and sequencing errors. To assign V, D and J gene segments, CDR3 sequences were aligned to IMGT reference sequences. For a sequence to be retained, a match of at least six nucleotides was required to both a V gene segment and a J gene segment. Rearrangements were classified as productive when the CDR3 lacked stop codons and remained in frame with V and J, and all other rearrangements were classified as non-productive. Following IMGT convention, CDR3 was defined as the stretch from the second conserved V-encoded cysteine up to the conserved J-encoded phenylalanine. The earlier analysis of some 580 of the donors excluded any sequence lacking an unambiguous match to a single V gene segment. In an earlier analysis of approximately 610 of the donors, V segments were called functional above 56.7% productive rearrangements and were called segregating when the between-donor standard deviation exceeded 5%. A statistical classification framework was built to diagnose cytomegalovirus status from the catalog of TCR beta chain sequences. A later analysis assigned V and J genes by comparing TCR nucleotide sequences with IMGT/GENE-DB human TR gene sequences. The TCRdist pipeline was used in a later analysis to assign CDR3 sequences and most-parsimonious VDJ recombination scenarios. A later analysis defined each TCR beta chain by its CDR3 amino acid sequence plus V-gene family, and excluded reads lacking a unique V-gene family. A later analysis removed several hundred highly shared, low-generation-probability nucleotide sequences to deal with suspected cross-contamination and a sequencing artifact. In a later analysis, a clonal expansion index was calculated for each public chain from normalized within-repertoire ranks of inferred template counts. Generation probabilities in a later analysis came from a VDJ recombination model fitted to out-of-frame rearrangements, and those results were checked against IGoR. Hypergeometric tests were used in a later analysis to score TCR-TCR, TCR-HLA and TCR-CMV co-occurrence, with a repertoire-size bias correction applied to the TCR pairs. To estimate false discovery rates, a later analysis permuted the HLA or CMV assignments 20 times. In a later analysis, co-occurring TCRs were grouped with DBSCAN, and TCRdist sequence similarity was added when clustering was performed within HLA-allele-positive subsets. For co-occurrence clustering, repertoires with fewer than 30,000 or more than 120,000 public chains were excluded, along with a handful of repertoires with anomalous nucleotide sharing. This immuneACCESS table, as held by TCRdb, lists in-frame sequences with V and J called but not all clones. Of the missing ones, under half trace to an unresolved V gene in checked studies; the others have no known cause. For V, J and clone size, that table is used; D and trimming come from the DNA. This sample's listing comprises approximately 110,000 clones. The top ten clonotypes cover under 3.5% of the sample.

The cohort consisted of more than 650 healthy bone marrow donors. All cohort members were sampled while nominally healthy, although unrecorded immune exposures were likely present. The donor tested CMV seronegative and was one of the 352 seronegative cohort members. A peripheral blood sample was collected from each donor, and TCR beta sequencing was performed on peripheral blood mononuclear cells. The Qiagen DNeasy Blood Extraction Kit was used to extract genomic DNA from the blood cell samples. The trim is 4 bases for V and 3 bases for J, with a gap of 13 bases between the germline ends. From a lookup of the germline V gene, CDR1 and CDR2 are SQVTM and ANQGSEA. The CDR3, from cysteine to phenylalanine, totals 14 residues. The read is trimmed to its CDR3 DNA, 42 bases read in frame from base 1.

The chain is encoded by TRBV29-1 joined to TRBJ2-1, and TRBD2 may be the D gene, going by 6 matching bases. This sequence originates from a man aged 25 to 40 in good health and CMV-seronegative. Sequencing was done on a sample of PBMCs. The CDR3 has the sequence CSVVKRAIYNEQFF. The bases read TGCAGCGTTGTAAAGCGGGCGATCTACAATGAGCAGTTCTTC.